A selection of T cell receptor beta chains follows, all from one sample in a study of regulatory T cells in long-lasting Graves disease. Using its own MiXCR run on the multiplex PCR reads, TCRdb lists one record per CDR3 protein. The sample has about half a million distinct CDR3 sequences; 12% are singletons. Another study also made use of these data, one on T cells in Graves' hyperthyroidism and ophthalmopathy.

The specimen was peripheral blood mononuclear cells (PBMCs), collected at new diagnosis, from a patient treated with antithyroid drugs. The receptors shown here come from a woman under 40 with Graves disease. Both conserved end residues are part of each CDR3. D genes are given only for firm matches. Rows may omit the clone size; those that give it use once, few, many or a size class.

clone_size,v_call,d_call,j_call,cdr3_aa,cdr3_nt
many,TRBV7-6,.,TRBJ1-2,CASSPHGGWSYGYTF,TGTGCCAGCAGCCCCCACGGCGGATGGAGCTATGGCTACACCTTC
many,TRBV27,TRBD2,TRBJ2-1,CASSLSGRVGNEQFF,TGTGCCAGCAGTTTATCGGGGAGGGTTGGCAATGAGCAGTTCTTC
many,TRBV3-1,.,TRBJ2-7,CASSQDLLDRDEQYF,TGTGCCAGCAGCCAAGATTTACTAGATCGCGACGAGCAGTACTTC
.,TRBV20-1,.,TRBJ2-3,CSAWTVRVSKDTQYF,TGCAGTGCTTGGACTGTTCGTGTTTCTAAAGATACGCAGTATTTT
.,TRBV4-2,TRBD1,TRBJ1-4,CASSQTSGGMGEKLFF,TGTGCCAGCAGCCAAACCTCAGGGGGCATGGGTGAAAAACTGTTTTTT
few,TRBV5-1,.,TRBJ1-2,CASSSVTNYGYTF,TGCGCCAGCAGCTCTGTGACAAACTATGGCTACACCTTC
many,TRBV5-1,.,TRBJ1-6,CASSLRGGITGNLHF,TGCGCCAGCAGCTTGAGAGGCGGTATTACAGGAAACCTCCACTTT
.,TRBV27,TRBD1,TRBJ2-6,CASSPDRGPSSGANVLTF,TGTGCCAGCAGTCCTGACAGGGGGCCCTCCTCTGGGGCCAACGTCCTGACTTTC
many,TRBV5-1,.,TRBJ2-3,CASSLAVFTDTQYF,TGCGCCAGCAGCTTGGCGGTCTTCACAGATACGCAGTATTTT
.,TRBV7-2,.,TRBJ2-2,CASRAGGLSTGELFF,TGTGCCAGCAGAGCAGGAGGGCTCAGCACCGGGGAGCTGTTTTTT
many,TRBV28,.,TRBJ1-3,CASSLSGVNSGNTIYF,TGTGCCAGCAGTTTATCAGGGGTCAACTCTGGAAACACCATATATTTT
once,TRBV9,.,TRBJ2-1,CASTLSPRTHSSYNEQFF,TGTGCCAGCACCTTAAGTCCTAGGACCCATAGCTCCTACAATGAGCAGTTCTTC
many,TRBV20-1,.,TRBJ1-1,CSATRDSHEAFF,TGCAGTGCTACCCGCGACAGTCACGAAGCTTTCTTT
few,TRBV27,.,TRBJ2-7,CASSFAPAGPSYEQYF,TGTGCCAGCAGTTTCGCCCCAGCCGGGCCCTCCTACGAGCAGTACTTC
.,TRBV7-9,.,TRBJ2-5,CASSPSAGTLTRAQYF,TGTGCCAGCAGCCCCTCCGCAGGGACGCTCACGAGGGCCCAGTACTTC
many,TRBV24-1,.,TRBJ2-1,CATSDLRSSGYNEQFF,TGTGCCACCAGTGATTTGCGGTCTAGTGGCTACAATGAGCAGTTCTTC
many,TRBV18,.,TRBJ1-5,CASSPVEGQPQHF,TGTGCCAGCTCCCCTGTAGAGGGTCAGCCCCAGCATTTT
many,TRBV11-2,TRBD2,TRBJ2-5,CASSPVSSGGETQYF,TGTGCCAGCAGCCCCGTGTCTAGCGGGGGAGAGACCCAGTACTTC
many,TRBV30,.,TRBJ1-3,CAWSVLSLNTIYF,TGTGCCTGGAGTGTACTAAGCCTCAACACCATATATTTT
many,TRBV20-1,.,TRBJ2-7,CSARGPRGGYEQYF,TGCAGTGCTAGAGGCCCCCGGGGCGGCTACGAGCAGTACTTC
many,TRBV11-3,.,TRBJ2-2,CASSPQLASLTNTGELFF,TGTGCCAGCAGCCCACAGCTGGCTAGCCTTACGAACACCGGGGAGCTGTTTTTT
.,TRBV19,TRBD1,TRBJ2-7,CASKITGTGLYEQYF,TGTGCCTCCAAAATAACCGGGACAGGTCTATACGAGCAGTACTTC
many,TRBV6-1,TRBD2,TRBJ2-5,CASSRTELAGRETQYF,TGTGCCAGCAGCCGTACCGAACTAGCGGGAAGAGAGACCCAGTACTTC
.,TRBV5-1,TRBD1,TRBJ1-2,CASSWDSYNYGYTF,TGCGCCAGCAGCTGGGACAGCTATAACTATGGCTACACCTTC
many,TRBV7-9,TRBD2,TRBJ2-7,CASSFLSGSHEQYF,TGTGCCAGCAGCTTTCTGAGCGGGAGTCACGAGCAGTACTTC
many,TRBV7-2,TRBD2,TRBJ2-1,CASSGSGKYNEQFF,TGTGCCAGCAGCGGTAGCGGGAAATACAATGAGCAGTTCTTC
many,TRBV28,.,TRBJ2-2,CASSLYEGLRTGELFF,TGTGCCAGCAGTTTATACGAGGGACTTCGCACCGGGGAGCTGTTTTTT